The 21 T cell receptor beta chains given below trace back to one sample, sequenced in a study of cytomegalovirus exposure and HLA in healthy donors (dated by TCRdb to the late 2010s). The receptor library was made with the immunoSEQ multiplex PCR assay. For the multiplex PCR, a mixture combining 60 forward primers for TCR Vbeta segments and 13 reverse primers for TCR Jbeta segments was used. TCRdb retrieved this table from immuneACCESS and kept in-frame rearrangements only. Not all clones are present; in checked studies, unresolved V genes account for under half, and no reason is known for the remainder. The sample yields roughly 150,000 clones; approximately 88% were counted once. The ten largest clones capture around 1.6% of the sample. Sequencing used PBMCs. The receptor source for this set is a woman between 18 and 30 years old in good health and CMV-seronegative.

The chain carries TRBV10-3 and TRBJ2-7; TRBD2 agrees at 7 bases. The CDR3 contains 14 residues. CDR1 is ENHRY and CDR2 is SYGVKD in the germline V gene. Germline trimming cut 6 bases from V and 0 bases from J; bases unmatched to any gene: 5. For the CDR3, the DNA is TGTGCCATCAGAGCCGGGACTAACTCCTACGAGCAGTACTTC. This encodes CAIRAGTNSYEQYF.

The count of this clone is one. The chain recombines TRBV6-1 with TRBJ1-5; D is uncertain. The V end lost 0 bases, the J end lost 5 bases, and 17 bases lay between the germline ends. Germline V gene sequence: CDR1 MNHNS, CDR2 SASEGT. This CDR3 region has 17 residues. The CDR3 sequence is CASSEALLGGNYQPQHF. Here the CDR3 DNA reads TGTGCCAGCAGTGAAGCGCTTCTTGGAGGAAACTATCAGCCCCAGCATTTT.

DNA of the CDR3: TGTGCCAGCAGCCCCATGCGGGGGCACACCGGGGAGCTGTTTTTT. Translated, it gives CASSPMRGHTGELFF. The chain uses TRBV7-8 and TRBJ2-2, with a weak D call TRBD2 (7 bases). The length of the CDR3 is 15 residues. The germline V and J ends were trimmed by 5 bases and 3 bases, with 13 bases remaining between them. Looked up from germline, CDR1 is SGHVS and CDR2 is FQNEAQ.

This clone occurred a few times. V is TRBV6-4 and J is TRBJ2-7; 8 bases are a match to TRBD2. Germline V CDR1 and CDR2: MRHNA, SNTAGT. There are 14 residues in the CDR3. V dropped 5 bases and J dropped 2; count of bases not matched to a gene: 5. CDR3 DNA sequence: TGTGCCAGCAGTTACGAGCGGGGGACCTACGAGCAGTACTTC. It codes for CASSYERGTYEQYF.

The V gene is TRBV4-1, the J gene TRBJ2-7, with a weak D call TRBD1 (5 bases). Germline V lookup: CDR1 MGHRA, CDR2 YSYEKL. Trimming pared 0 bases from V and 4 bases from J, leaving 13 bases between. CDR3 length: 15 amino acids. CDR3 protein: CASSQDRDRGYEQYF. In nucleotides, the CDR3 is TGCGCCAGCAGCCAAGATAGGGATAGGGGATACGAGCAGTACTTC.

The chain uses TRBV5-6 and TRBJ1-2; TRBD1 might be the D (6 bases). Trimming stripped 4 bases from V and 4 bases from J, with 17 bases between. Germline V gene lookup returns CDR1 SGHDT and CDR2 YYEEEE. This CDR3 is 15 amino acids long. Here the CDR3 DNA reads TGTGCCAGCAGCGATAAGGCTCCCAGGGGCTATGGCTACACCTTC. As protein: CASSDKAPRGYGYTF.

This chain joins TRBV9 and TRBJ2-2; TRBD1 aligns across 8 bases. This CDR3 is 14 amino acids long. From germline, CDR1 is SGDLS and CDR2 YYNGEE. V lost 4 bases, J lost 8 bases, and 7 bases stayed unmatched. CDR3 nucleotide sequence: TGTGCCAGCAGCCCCAGGACAGGGTCTGGGGAGCTGTTTTTT. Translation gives CASSPRTGSGELFF.

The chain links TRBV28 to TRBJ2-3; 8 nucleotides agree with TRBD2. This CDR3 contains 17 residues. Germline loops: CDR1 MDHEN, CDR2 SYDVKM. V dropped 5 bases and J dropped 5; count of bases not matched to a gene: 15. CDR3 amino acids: CASSLPLGSGAGDTQYF. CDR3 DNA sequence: TGTGCCAGCAGTCTCCCTCTGGGTAGCGGGGCGGGAGATACGCAGTATTTT. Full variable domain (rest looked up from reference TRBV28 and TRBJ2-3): DVKVTQSSRYLVKRTGEKVFLECVQDMDHENMFWYRQDPGLGLRLIYFSYDVKMKEKGDIPEGYSVSREKKERFSLILESASTNQTSMYLCASSLPLGSGAGDTQYFGPGTRLTVL.

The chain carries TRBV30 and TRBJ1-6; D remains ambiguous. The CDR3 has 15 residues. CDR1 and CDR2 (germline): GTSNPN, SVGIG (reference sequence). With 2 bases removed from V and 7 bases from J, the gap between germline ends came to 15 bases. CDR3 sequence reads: CAWSRHTGFNSPLHF. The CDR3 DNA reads TGTGCCTGGAGTCGTCATACGGGGTTCAATTCACCCCTCCACTTT.

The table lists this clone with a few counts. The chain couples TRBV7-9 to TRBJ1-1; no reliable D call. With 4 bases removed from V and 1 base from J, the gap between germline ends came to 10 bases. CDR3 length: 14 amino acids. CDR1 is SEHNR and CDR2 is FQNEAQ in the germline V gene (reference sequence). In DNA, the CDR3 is TGTGCCAGCAGCTCACCGACACCGAACACTGAAGCTTTCTTT. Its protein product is CASSSPTPNTEAFF.

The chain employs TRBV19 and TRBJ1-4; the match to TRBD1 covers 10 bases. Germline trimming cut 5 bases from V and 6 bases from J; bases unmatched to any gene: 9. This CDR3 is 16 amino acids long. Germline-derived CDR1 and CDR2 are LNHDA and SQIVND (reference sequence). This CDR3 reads CASSYHAGTGDEKLFF. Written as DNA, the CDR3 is TGTGCCAGTAGTTACCACGCCGGGACAGGGGATGAAAAACTGTTTTTT.

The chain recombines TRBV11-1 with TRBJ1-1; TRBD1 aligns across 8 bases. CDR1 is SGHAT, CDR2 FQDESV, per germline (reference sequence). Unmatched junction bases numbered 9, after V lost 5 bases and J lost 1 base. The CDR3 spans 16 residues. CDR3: CASSARSGTGNTEAFF. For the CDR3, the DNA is TGTGCCAGCAGCGCCCGATCCGGGACAGGGAACACTGAAGCTTTCTTT.

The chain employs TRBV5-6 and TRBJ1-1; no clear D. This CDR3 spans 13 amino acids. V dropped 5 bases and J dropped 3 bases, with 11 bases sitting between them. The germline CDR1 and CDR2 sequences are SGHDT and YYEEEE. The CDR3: CASRARRDTEAFF. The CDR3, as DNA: TGTGCCAGCAGGGCGAGGCGGGACACTGAAGCTTTCTTT.

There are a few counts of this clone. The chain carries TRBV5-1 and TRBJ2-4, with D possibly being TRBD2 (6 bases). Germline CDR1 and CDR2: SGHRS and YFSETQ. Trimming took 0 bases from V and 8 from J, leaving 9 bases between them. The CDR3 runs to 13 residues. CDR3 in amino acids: CASSLETGDIQYF. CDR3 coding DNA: TGCGCCAGCAGCTTGGAAACGGGAGACATTCAGTACTTC.

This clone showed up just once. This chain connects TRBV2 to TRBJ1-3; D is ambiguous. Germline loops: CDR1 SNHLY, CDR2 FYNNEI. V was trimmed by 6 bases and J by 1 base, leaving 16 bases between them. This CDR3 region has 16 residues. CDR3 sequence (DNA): TGTGCCAGCAGCCCGAGGCCTGGTGAATCTGGAAACACCATATATTTT. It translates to CASSPRPGESGNTIYF.

Here the CDR3 reads CARTYRGDTGELFF. The CDR3 coding sequence is TGTGCCAGAACTTACAGGGGTGACACCGGGGAGCTGTTTTTT. The chain employs TRBV28 and TRBJ2-2; TRBD1 aligns across 7 bases. The germline gives CDR1 MDHEN, CDR2 SYDVKM. This CDR3 is built from 14 residues. The ends lost 9 bases at V and 3 bases at J; junction bases unmatched: 7.

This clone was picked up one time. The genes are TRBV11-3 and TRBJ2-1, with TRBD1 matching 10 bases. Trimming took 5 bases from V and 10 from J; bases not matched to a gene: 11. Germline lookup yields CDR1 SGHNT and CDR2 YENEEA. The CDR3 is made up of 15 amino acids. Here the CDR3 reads CASSHGGQGRGEQFF. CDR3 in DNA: TGTGCCAGCAGCCATGGGGGACAGGGGCGAGGGGAGCAGTTCTTC.

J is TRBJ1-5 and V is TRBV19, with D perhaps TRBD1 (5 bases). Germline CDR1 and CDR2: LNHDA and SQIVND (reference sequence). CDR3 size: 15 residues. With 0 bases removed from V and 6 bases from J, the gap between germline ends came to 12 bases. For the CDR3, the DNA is TGTGCCAGTAGTATAGAGCCCTATCAGGGTCAGCCCCAGCATTTT. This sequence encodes CASSIEPYQGQPQHF. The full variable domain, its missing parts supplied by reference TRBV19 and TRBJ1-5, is DGGITQSPKYLFRKEGQNVTLSCEQNLNHDAMYWYRQDPGQGLRLIYYSQIVNDFQKGDIAEGYSVSREKKESFPLTVTSAQKNPTAFYLCASSIEPYQGQPQHFGDGTRLSIL.

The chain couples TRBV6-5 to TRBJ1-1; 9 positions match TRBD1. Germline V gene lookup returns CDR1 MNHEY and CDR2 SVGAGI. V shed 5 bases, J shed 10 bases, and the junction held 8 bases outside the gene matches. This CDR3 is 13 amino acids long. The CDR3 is CASSPQGARGAFF. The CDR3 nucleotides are TGTGCCAGCAGTCCACAGGGGGCCAGGGGAGCTTTCTTT.

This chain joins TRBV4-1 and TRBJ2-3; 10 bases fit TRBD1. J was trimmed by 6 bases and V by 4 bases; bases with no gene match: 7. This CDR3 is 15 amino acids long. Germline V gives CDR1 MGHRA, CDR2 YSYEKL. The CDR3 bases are TGCGCCAGCAGCCTCGGGACAGGGGTTACGGATACGCAGTATTTT. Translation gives CASSLGTGVTDTQYF.

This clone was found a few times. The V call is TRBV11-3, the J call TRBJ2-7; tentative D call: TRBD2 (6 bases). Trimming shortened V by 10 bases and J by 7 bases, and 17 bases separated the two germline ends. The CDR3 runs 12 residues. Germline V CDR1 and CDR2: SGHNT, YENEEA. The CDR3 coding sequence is TGTGCCACCAAAGAGGCGGGGCGGGAGCAGTACTTC. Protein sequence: CATKEAGREQYF.